This entry describes one T cell receptor beta chain. Its antigen is still unknown. Other DNA sequences of this sample code for an identical CDR3. These data are taken from a study of beta chain features in type 1 diabetes. Overall study: Patient and healthy donor groups were alike in age, gender and cell yields. Findings of the study overall: Insertions at VDJ junctions were less frequent in type 1 diabetes patients. These patients also deleted more nucleotides at the same junctions. Highly expressing activated T cells could be over-counted with a cDNA template. Moderately but significantly shorter TCRB CDR3s were found in Type 1 diabetes patients in all four CD4+ subsets.

The CDR3 is 14 residues long. Germline CDR1 and CDR2: SGHRS and YFSETQ. With 0 bases clipped from V and 5 bases from J, the junction kept 3 bases outside the gene matches. Reverse transcription of all isolated RNA meant that expressed TCRB transcripts were sequenced. Sequencing used immunoSEQ multiplex PCR; TCRdb keeps in-frame clones, though not all of them. The sample lists 500,000 to 850,000 clones, roughly 13% occurring once. This TCR derives from a young man with type 1 diabetes. Sequenced input: naive CD4+ T cells from blood. The V call is TRBV5-1, the J call TRBJ2-3; TRBD1 aligns across 7 bases. The CDR3 DNA follows: TGCGCCAGCAGCTTGGGACAGGGAGAAGATACGCAGTATTTT. The encoded protein is CASSLGQGEDTQYF.